This entry is about one T cell receptor beta chain. Its antigen is still unknown. Within one base of it there is no much larger clone, and no base qualities were kept. The cohort comprised under 700 healthy bone marrow donors. At the time of sampling, all cohort members were nominally healthy, though unrecorded immune exposures were likely present. The donor was CMV seropositive and was included in the group of 290 or so seropositive cohort members. A peripheral blood sample was provided by each donor, and peripheral blood mononuclear cells were used for TCR beta sequencing. The Qiagen DNeasy Blood Extraction Kit was used to extract genomic DNA from the blood cell samples. This entry is derived from a study of cytomegalovirus exposure and HLA in healthy donors (TCRdb year 2017). General notes on the study: According to an earlier analysis of 550 to 700 of the donors, about 179 million T cells yielded roughly 110 million unique TCR beta sequences and 276 Gb of sequence data. Across some 400 genotyped donors of the cohort, an average of about 240,000 unique TCR beta nucleotide sequences per donor were sequenced, and approximately 19% of those sequences were non-productive. HLA typing covered class I and class II loci at four-digit resolution. A later genetic analysis took genome-wide SNP genotypes for about 55% of the 666 donors and used that subset as a discovery cohort. To study patterns of TCR occurrence, a later analysis re-analyzed previously published TCR beta repertoires from around 700 donors and added high-resolution HLA genotyping. In an earlier analysis of around 540 of the donors, high-throughput TCR beta sequencing was used to judge whether each TCR beta V gene segment behaved as functional or pseudogenic. Every repertoire in the discovery cohort had been generated on one and the same sequencing platform. To predict cytomegalovirus infection status, the study brought together high-throughput TCR immunosequencing, statistical association of individual TCRs with disease status, and machine learning. The number of typed donors differed by locus: roughly 629-630 for A, B, C, DRB1 and DQB1; some 540 for DQA1; 606 for DPA1; and around 470 for DPB1. The study aimed to test whether signatures of past pathogen exposure could be identified by cataloging public T cell receptors. Rather than using new phenotypic data, the later analysis identified candidate immune exposures from TCR beta sequences and from how often those sequences occurred across donors. The study profiled the T cell repertoires of 666 subjects by immunosequencing and related them to cytomegalovirus serostatus. Donor age, sex, ethnicity and CMV serostatus were compiled alongside the repertoire data. Of the roughly 400 genotyped donors, around 81% fell in the genetic ancestry cluster associated with self-reported Caucasian donors. A few DR-DQ haplotypes were handled as single units for association and clustering because linkage in the cohort was strong. Besides the first cohort of under 700 subjects, a separate validation cohort made up of 90 to 150 different subjects was used. An early release that covered fewer than 750 HLA-typed donors contained 300 to 350 gigabases of sequencing data and 80 million or so unique TCR sequences.

The library was prepared using the immunoSEQ multiplex PCR assay. For the multiplex PCR, a mixture combining 60 forward primers for TCR Vbeta segments and 13 reverse primers for TCR Jbeta segments was used. Amplification of the CDR3 region of rearranged TCR beta genes was performed with a multiplex PCR assay on genomic DNA. On the Illumina HiSeq System, the amplified TCR beta libraries were sequenced as 87-base-pair reads. The study's processing was this. A later analysis tallied roughly 80 million unique TCR beta chains across the 600 to 700 repertoires, and about 12 million of those chains were shared by two or more donors. A nearest-neighbor algorithm error-corrected the raw reads and collapsed the reads into unique sequences, merging closely related sequences to remove PCR and sequencing errors. V, D and J gene segments were assigned by aligning CDR3 sequences to IMGT reference sequences. Each retained sequence needed at least a six-nucleotide match to both a V gene segment and a J gene segment. A rearrangement was called productive if the CDR3 had no stop codons and remained in frame with V and J, and every other rearrangement was called non-productive. CDR3 was defined according to IMGT convention as the region running from the second conserved V-encoded cysteine to the conserved J-encoded phenylalanine. In an earlier analysis of approximately 500 of the donors, sequences lacking an unambiguous match to a single V gene segment were excluded. An earlier analysis of about 590 of the donors classified V segments as functional when productive rearrangements were above 56.7% and as segregating when the standard deviation between donors was above 5%. A statistical classification framework was developed to diagnose cytomegalovirus status using the catalog of TCR beta chain sequences. A later analysis assigned V and J genes by comparing TCR nucleotide sequences with IMGT/GENE-DB human TR gene sequences. Using the TCRdist pipeline, a later analysis assigned CDR3 sequences along with most-parsimonious VDJ recombination scenarios. In a later analysis, each TCR beta chain was defined by its CDR3 amino acid sequence together with its V-gene family, and reads without a unique V-gene family were excluded. A later analysis removed roughly 590 highly shared, low-generation-probability nucleotide sequences to deal with suspected cross-contamination and a sequencing artifact. In a later analysis, a clonal expansion index was calculated for each public chain from normalized within-repertoire ranks of inferred template counts. In a later analysis, generation probabilities were computed using a VDJ recombination model fitted to out-of-frame rearrangements, and the results were checked against IGoR. In a later analysis, TCR-TCR, TCR-HLA and TCR-CMV co-occurrence was scored with hypergeometric tests, and a repertoire-size bias correction was applied to TCR pairs. In a later analysis, false discovery rates were estimated by permuting HLA or CMV assignments 20 times. In a later analysis, co-occurring TCRs were grouped using DBSCAN, and TCRdist sequence similarity was added for clustering within HLA-allele-positive subsets. Co-occurrence clustering excluded repertoires with fewer than 30,000 or more than 120,000 public chains, plus five with anomalous nucleotide sharing. Entries here come from immuneACCESS through TCRdb and include only in-frame sequences with V and J called. Some clones fail to appear in such tables; in the studies checked, an unresolved V gene covers under half of the shortfall, and the cause of the remainder is unknown. V and J calls and clone size are as listed in that table; D and trimming were resolved from the DNA. Within this sample are about 97,000 clones, with 81% of them counted one time only. The biggest ten clones account for about 5.5% of the sample.

In the germline V gene, CDR1 corresponds to SGHTA and CDR2 to FQGNSA. The CDR3 runs 16 residues from the cysteine to the phenylalanine. Only CDR3 DNA remains: 48 bases, in frame from the first base. Relative to germline, V is 6 bases shorter and J is 3 bases shorter, with 20 bases between their ends. What the work shows at the level of the full study, not this receptor alone: The authors suggested that the approach could potentially be extended to other disease states and immunological phenotypes. Linkage disequilibrium might explain the correlated functional status among segregating V segments, but an unknown experimental factor could not be ruled out. Some 16 rarely observed V segments, including chromosome 9 orphons, were excluded from the earlier analysis of just under 600 of the donors because counts were too low. According to a later analysis, parvovirus B19, influenza, CMV and Epstein-Barr virus appeared linked to several top co-occurrence clusters. In a later analysis, TCR association rates were found to vary across HLA loci, with the most associated TCRs seen for DRB1 alleles and the fewest for HLA-C alleles. A later analysis found that HLA-associated TCR beta chains were more clonally expanded and had lower generation probabilities than equally common non-associated chains. Only TCR beta chains were sequenced in this cohort, and the absence of alpha or paired-chain data limited detectable features. A further reported finding was that TCR beta sequences accurately predicted the HLA-A and HLA-B alleles for most subjects in the first cohort. At a false discovery rate of 0.05, a later analysis linked roughly 17,000 TCR beta sequences to specific HLA alleles. The classifier was reported to diagnose cytomegalovirus status with high specificity and sensitivity in both the original cohort and the validation cohort. A later genetic analysis reported fewer N-insertions in productive TCRs among donors in an Asian-associated ancestry cluster than the roughly 700-donor mean. The study gave a list of 150 to 200 TCR beta chains associated with cytomegalovirus. In a later analysis, most CMV-associated TCR beta chains were found to appear HLA-restricted, with HLA associations seemingly driven largely by CMV exposure. Because the 87-base-pair reads could not distinguish some IMGT-functional V segments, including TRBV6-2 and TRBV6-3, those segments were excluded. For the cohort, immune exposure information was limited to CMV serostatus. In a later genetic analysis, a missense DCLRE1C variant was associated with V-gene and J-gene trimming of TCR beta chains, and the association was replicated in an independent cohort. An earlier analysis of 587 of the donors showed that most TCR beta V segments appeared in productive rearrangements either about 90% or about 30% of the time, which broadly matched IMGT annotations. The sequencing pipeline was judged likely to have produced a cluster of highly shared sequence variants as a technical artifact. Most TCR sequences were observed very rarely across donors, whereas some public TCRs were present in many individuals. A few of the identified cytomegalovirus-associated TCR beta chains were confirmed in vitro to be specific for cytomegalovirus antigens. When HLA alleles, especially DR and DQ, strongly co-occurred, attributing TCR associations to individual alleles was difficult. The presence/absence analyses assumed that sequencing depth was roughly uniform across donors, and that assumption may not be true. HLA typing was unavailable for some donors at each locus, so association tests used only the typed subset.

This sequence was found in a man aged 35 to 55 in good health and CMV-seropositive. The chain joins TRBV7-2 to TRBJ1-2, with TRBD1 as a weak D call on 6 bases. The sample consisted of PBMCs. The bases read TGTGCCAGCAGTCGACCCAGGGACACGGCCTACTATGGCTACACCTTC. Translated, this gives CASSRPRDTAYYGYTF.